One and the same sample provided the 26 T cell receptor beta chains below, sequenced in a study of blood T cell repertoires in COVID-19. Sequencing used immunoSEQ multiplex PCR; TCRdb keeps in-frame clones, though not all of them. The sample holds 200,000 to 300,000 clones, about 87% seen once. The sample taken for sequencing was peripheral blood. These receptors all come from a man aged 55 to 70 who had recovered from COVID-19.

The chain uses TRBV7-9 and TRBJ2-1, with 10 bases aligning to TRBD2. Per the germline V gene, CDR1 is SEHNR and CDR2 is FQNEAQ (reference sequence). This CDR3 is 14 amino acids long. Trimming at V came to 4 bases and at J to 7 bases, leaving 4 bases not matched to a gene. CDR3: CASSYSGGPNEQFF. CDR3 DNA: TGTGCCAGCAGCTATAGCGGGGGGCCTAATGAGCAGTTCTTC.

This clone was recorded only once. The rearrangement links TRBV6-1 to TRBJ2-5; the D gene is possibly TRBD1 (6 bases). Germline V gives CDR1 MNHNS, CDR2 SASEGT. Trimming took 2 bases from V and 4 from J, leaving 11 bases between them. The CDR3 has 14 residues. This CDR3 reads CASSENRVRETQYF. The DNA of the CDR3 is TGTGCCAGCAGTGAAAACAGGGTGCGAGAGACCCAGTACTTC.

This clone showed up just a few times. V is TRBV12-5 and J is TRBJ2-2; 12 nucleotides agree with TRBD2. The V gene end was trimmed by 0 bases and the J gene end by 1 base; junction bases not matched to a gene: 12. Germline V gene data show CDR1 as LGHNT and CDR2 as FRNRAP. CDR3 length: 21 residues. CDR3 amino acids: CASGLVLPASGGAVNTGELFF. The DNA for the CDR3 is TGTGCTAGTGGTTTGGTACTTCCTGCTAGCGGGGGGGCGGTGAACACCGGGGAGCTGTTTTTT.

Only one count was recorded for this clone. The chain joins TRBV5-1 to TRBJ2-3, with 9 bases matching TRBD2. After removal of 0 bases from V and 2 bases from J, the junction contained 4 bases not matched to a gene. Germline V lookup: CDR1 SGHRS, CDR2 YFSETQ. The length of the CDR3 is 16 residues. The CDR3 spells CASSLALAGDTDTQYF. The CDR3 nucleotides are TGCGCCAGCAGCTTGGCCTTAGCGGGGGACACAGATACGCAGTATTTT.

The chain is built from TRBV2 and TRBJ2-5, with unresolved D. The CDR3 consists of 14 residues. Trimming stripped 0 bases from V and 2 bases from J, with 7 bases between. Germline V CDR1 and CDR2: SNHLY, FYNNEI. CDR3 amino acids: CASSEAFIQETQYF. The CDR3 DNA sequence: TGTGCCAGCAGTGAAGCGTTCATTCAAGAGACCCAGTACTTC.

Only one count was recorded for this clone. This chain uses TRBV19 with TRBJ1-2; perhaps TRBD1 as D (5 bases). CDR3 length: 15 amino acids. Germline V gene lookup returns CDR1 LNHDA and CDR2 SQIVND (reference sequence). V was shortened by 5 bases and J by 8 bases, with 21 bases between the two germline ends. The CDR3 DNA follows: TGTGCCAGTAGTCCCTCGGCAGGGTGGGTAGCCGGCTACACCTTC. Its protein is CASSPSAGWVAGYTF.

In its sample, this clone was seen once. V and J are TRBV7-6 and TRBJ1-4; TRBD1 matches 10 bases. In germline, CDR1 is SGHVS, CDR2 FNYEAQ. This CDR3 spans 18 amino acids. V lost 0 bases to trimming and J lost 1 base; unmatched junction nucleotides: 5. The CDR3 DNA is TGTGCCAGCAGCTTAGCTGCAGGACAGGGGGAAACTAATGAAAAACTGTTTTTT. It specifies CASSLAAGQGETNEKLFF.

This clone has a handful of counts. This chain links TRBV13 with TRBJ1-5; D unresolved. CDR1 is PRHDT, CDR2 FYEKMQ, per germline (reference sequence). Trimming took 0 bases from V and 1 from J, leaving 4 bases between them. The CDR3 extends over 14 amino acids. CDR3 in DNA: TGTGCCAGCAGCTTAGGCAGGAGCAATCAGCCCCAGCATTTT. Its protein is CASSLGRSNQPQHF.

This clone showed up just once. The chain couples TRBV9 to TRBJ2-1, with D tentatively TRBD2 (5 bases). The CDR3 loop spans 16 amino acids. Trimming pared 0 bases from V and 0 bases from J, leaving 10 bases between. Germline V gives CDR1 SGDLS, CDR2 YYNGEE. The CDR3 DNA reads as TGTGCCAGCAGCGTAGTGTCGGGGAGCTCCTACAATGAGCAGTTCTTC. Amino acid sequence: CASSVVSGSSYNEQFF.

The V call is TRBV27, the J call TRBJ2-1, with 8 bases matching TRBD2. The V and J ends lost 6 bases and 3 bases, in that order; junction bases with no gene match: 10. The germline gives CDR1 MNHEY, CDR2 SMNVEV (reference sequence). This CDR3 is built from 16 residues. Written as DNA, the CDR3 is TGTGCCAGCAGCACACCACTAGCGGCCCACTACAATGAGCAGTTCTTC. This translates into CASSTPLAAHYNEQFF.

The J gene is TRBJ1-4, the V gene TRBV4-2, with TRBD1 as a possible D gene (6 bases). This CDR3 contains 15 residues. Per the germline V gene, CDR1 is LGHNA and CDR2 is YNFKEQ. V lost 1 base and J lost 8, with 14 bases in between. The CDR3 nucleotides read TGTGCCAGCAGCCAAGGAACAGGGTTCGGAGAAAAACTGTTTTTT. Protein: CASSQGTGFGEKLFF.

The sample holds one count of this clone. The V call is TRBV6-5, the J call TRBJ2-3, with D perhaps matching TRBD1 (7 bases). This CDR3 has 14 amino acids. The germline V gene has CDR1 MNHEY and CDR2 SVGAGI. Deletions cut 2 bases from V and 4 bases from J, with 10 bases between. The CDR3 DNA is TGTGCCAGCAGTTACCAGGGGGGCGCAGATACGCAGTATTTT. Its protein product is CASSYQGGADTQYF.

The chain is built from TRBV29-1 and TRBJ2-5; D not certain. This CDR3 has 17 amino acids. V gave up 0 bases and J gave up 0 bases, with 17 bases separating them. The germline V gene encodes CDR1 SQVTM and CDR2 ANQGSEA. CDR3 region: CSVEDRNGALYQETQYF. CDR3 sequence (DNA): TGCAGCGTTGAAGATCGAAACGGAGCCCTGTACCAAGAGACCCAGTACTTC.

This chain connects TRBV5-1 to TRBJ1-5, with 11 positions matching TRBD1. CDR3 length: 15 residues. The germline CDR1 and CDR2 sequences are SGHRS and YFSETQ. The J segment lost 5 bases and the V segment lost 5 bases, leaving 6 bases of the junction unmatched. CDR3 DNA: TGCGCCAGCAGGTGGGGACAGGGGGTGGATCAGCCCCAGCATTTT. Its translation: CASRWGQGVDQPQHF.

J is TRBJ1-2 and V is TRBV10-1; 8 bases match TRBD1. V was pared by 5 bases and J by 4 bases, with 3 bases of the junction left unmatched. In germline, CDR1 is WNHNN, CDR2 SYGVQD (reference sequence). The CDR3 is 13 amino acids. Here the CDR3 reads CASSPDRAYGYTF. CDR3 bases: TGCGCCAGCAGTCCGGACAGGGCCTATGGCTACACCTTC.

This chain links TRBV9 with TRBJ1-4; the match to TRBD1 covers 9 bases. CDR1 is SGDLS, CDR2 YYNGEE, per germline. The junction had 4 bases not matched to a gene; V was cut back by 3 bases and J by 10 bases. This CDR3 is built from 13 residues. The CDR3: CASSASDRGKLFF. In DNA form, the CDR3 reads TGTGCCAGCAGCGCCTCGGACAGGGGAAAACTGTTTTTT. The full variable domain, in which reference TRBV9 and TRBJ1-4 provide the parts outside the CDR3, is DSGVTQTPKHLITATGQRVTLRCSPRSGDLSVYWYQQSLDQGLQFLIQYYNGEERAKGNILERFSAQQFPDLHSELNLSSLELGDSALYFCASSASDRGKLFFGSGTQLSVL.

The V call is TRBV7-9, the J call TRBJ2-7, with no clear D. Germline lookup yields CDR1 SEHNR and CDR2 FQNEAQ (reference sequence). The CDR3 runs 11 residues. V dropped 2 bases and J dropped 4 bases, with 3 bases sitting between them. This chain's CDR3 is CASSLQYEQYF. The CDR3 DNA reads TGTGCCAGCAGCTTACAGTACGAGCAGTACTTC.

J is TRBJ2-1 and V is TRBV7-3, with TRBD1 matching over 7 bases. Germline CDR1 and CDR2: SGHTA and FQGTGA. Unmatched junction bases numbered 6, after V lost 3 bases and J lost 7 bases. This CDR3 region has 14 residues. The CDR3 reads CASSFSNRGNEQFF. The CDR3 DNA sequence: TGTGCCAGCAGCTTTTCGAACAGGGGAAATGAGCAGTTCTTC.

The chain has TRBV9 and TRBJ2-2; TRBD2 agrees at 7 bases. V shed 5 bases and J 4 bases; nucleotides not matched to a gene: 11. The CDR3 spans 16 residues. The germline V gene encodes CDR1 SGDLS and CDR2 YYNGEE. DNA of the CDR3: TGTGCCAGCAGGGCCCCCGCTAGCGGTGGCACCGGGGAGCTGTTTTTT. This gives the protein CASRAPASGGTGELFF.

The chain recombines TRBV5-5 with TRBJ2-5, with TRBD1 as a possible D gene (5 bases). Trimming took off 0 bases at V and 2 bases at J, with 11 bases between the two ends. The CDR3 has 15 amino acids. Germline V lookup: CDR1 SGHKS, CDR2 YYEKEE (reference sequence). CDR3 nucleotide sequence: TGTGCCAGCAGCTTGGCCTTGACAGTTCAAGAGACCCAGTACTTC. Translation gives CASSLALTVQETQYF.

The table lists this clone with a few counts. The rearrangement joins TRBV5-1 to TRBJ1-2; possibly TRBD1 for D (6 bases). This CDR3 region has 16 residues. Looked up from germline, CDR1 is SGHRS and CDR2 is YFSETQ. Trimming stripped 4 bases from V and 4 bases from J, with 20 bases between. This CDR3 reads CASSPGVGRGGYGYTF. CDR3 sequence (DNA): TGCGCCAGCAGCCCAGGCGTGGGCAGGGGCGGCTATGGCTACACCTTC.

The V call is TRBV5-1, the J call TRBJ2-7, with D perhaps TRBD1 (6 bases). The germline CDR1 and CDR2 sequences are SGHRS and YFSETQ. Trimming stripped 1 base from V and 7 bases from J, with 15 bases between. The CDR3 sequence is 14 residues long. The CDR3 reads CASSLNRAPGEQYF. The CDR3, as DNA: TGCGCCAGCAGCTTGAACAGGGCCCCGGGGGAGCAGTACTTC.

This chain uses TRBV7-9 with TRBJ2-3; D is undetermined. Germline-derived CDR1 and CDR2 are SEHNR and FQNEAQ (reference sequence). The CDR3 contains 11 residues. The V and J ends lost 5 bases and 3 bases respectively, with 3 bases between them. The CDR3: CASSPTDTQYF. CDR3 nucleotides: TGTGCCAGCAGCCCGACAGATACGCAGTATTTT.

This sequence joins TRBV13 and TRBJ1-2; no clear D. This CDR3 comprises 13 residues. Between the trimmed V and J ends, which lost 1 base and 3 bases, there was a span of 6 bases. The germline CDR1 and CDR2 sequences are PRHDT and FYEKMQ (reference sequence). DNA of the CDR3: TGTGCCAGCAGCTTAGAAGAGTACTATGGCTACACCTTC. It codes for CASSLEEYYGYTF.

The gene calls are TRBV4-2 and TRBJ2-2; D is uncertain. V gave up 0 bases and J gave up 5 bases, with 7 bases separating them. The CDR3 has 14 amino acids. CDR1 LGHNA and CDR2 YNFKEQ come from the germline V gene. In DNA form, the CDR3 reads TGTGCCAGCAGCCAAGATCTGACAACCGGGGAGCTGTTTTTT. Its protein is CASSQDLTTGELFF.

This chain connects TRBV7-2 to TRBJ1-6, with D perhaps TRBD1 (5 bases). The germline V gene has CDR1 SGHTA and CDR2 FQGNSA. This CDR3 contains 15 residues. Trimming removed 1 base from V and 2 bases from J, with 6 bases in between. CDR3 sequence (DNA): TGTGCCAGCAGCTTAGAGGGGACCTATAATTCACCCCTCCACTTT. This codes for CASSLEGTYNSPLHF. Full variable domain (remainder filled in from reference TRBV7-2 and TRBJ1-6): GAGVSQSPSNKVTEKGKDVELRCDPISGHTALYWYRQSLGQGLEFLIYFQGNSAPDKSGLPSDRFSAERTGGSVSTLTIQRTQQEDSAVYLCASSLEGTYNSPLHFGNGTRLTVT.